The present entry profiles one T cell receptor beta chain with its context. V dropped 4 bases and J dropped 5 bases, with 13 bases sitting between them. The CDR3 runs to 14 residues. Germline CDR1 KGHDR, CDR2 SFDVKD. This sample was included in a study of blood T cell repertoires in COVID-19. Source study methods: Amplification of reference gene primers provided the estimated nucleated cell counts. TCRdb keeps only in-frame clones here, not all; method: immunoSEQ multiplex PCR. The V and J calls and clone size were taken over from that table, and D and trimming were inferred from the DNA. The sample carries more than 150,000 clones, about 84% recorded once.

The specimen was peripheral blood. This sequence joins TRBV24-1 and TRBJ2-5, with D possibly being TRBD2 (5 bases). This clonotype was sampled from a human donor in a cohort sampled during active COVID-19. The CDR3 DNA follows: TGTGCCACCAGTGACGGGAACCCTGGGGAGACCCAGTACTTC. Translated, it gives CATSDGNPGETQYF.